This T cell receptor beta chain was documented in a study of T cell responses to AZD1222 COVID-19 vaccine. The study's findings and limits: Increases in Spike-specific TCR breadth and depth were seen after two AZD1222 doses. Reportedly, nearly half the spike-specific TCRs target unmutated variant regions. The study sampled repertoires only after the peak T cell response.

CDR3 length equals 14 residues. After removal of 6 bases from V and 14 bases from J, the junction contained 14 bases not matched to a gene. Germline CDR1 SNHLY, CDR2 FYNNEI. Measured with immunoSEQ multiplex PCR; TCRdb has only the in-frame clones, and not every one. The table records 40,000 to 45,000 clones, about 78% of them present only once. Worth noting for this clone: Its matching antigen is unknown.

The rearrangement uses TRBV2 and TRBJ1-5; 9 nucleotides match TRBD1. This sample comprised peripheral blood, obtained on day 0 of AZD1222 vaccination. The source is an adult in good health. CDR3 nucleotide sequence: TGTGCCAGCAGCCCCGGGACAGGGCTGAGTGAAAAGCATTTT. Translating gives CASSPGTGLSEKHF.